The rows below give T cell receptor beta chains drawn from one sample of a study of vaccination effects on CD4 cells after COVID-19. Here immunoSEQ multiplex PCR was the method, and the copy in TCRdb shows in-frame clones only, minus some. The table lists about 23,000 clones, roughly 73% of them singletons. Their recognized antigens are unknown. The material sequenced was CD4+ T cells from PBMCs cultured with SARS-CoV-2 spike peptides, taken before COVID-19 vaccination. Receptor source: a human donor who received a COVID-19 vaccine. CDR3s include the opening cysteine and the closing phenylalanine or tryptophan. Each record gives: J gene, V gene, CDR3 protein.

>TRBJ1-5|TRBV10-1
CARTGDNQPQHF
>TRBJ2-1|TRBV7-2
CASSLWAGHQGEQFF
>TRBJ2-1|TRBV2
CANRLGASNEQFF
>TRBJ2-7|TRBV11-2
CASSLIGGAAYEQYF
>TRBJ2-1|TRBV5-4
CASLKTGSGYNEQFF
>TRBJ2-3|TRBV9
CASSVASRLGADTQYF
>TRBJ2-5|TRBV2
CASTWEGTGIETQYF
>TRBJ1-2|TRBV7-9
CASSFLLANYGYTF
>TRBJ2-1|TRBV12-3/TRBV12-4
CASKTGGYNEQFF
>TRBJ1-2|TRBV5-1
CASSLQPQGGYGYTF
>TRBJ2-1|TRBV7-2
CASSLVGASYSYNEQFF
>TRBJ2-7|TRBV4-2
CASSQEIQREQYF
>TRBJ1-1|TRBV19
CASSIIGMNTEAFF
>TRBJ1-4|TRBV30
CAWSFTNEKLFF
>TRBJ2-7|TRBV2
CAWVGEGAYEQYF
>TRBJ1-1|TRBV30
CAWTGQLAQTEAFF
>TRBJ2-1|TRBV11-3
CASSSSGTSHNEQFF
>TRBJ1-1|TRBV19
CASSTGGWNTEAFF
>TRBJ2-1|TRBV18
CASSPQSGDNEQFF
>TRBJ2-7|TRBV5-4
CASSPPGSGGYYEQYF
>TRBJ2-7|TRBV10-3
CAISAGLAGGGRPYEQYF
>TRBJ2-1|TRBV29-1
CSVEREIYYNEQFF
>TRBJ2-5|TRBV7-9
CASSIQPGLATETQYF
>TRBJ2-2|TRBV6-1
CASSESGRGFGELFF
>TRBJ1-4|TRBV10-3
CAISDGTGPNEKLFF
>TRBJ2-1|TRBV5-5
CASSLGKGGQGDEQFF
>TRBJ1-1|TRBV5-1
CASSFPATEAFF
>TRBJ2-1|TRBV6-5
CASSKTGTGNNEQFF
>TRBJ2-2|TRBV6-4
CASSPTDTGELFF
>TRBJ2-1|TRBV5-5
CASSLRTASYNEQFF
>TRBJ1-1|TRBV5-6
CASSLKGGTEAFF
>TRBJ2-5|TRBV29-1
CSVEGGTQGTQYF
>TRBJ2-1|TRBV24-1
CATSDSGGPNNEQFF
>TRBJ1-5|TRBV10-3
CAAGGTDRLQPQHF
>TRBJ2-5|TRBV5-1
CASSPTRGEETQYF